A selection of T cell receptor beta chains follows, all from one sample in a study of OX40 agonist ivuxolimab in advanced cancers. Sequenced by immunoSEQ multiplex PCR; TCRdb stores in-frame clones only, minus some. This table holds about 94,000 clones, 87% found once. The sample in question was CD4+ or CD8+ T cells sorted from blood, obtained in a trial of the OX40 agonist ivuxolimab. The receptor source for this set is an adult with an advanced solid tumor such as melanoma, head and neck, liver or kidney cancer. CDR3s include the opening cysteine and the closing phenylalanine or tryptophan. The D gene is left open where the match is weak. A clone size is listed for some rows: how often the clone was seen (once, few, many), or a class if it is expanded.

d_gene: TRBD2
v_gene: TRBV19
j_gene: TRBJ2-5
abundance: .
CDR3aa: CASSLRRLAGLGTQETQYF
CDR3nt: TGTGCCAGTAGTCTCCGACGACTAGCGGGTTTGGGGACCCAAGAGACCCAGTACTTC

d_gene: .
v_gene: TRBV30
j_gene: TRBJ1-1
abundance: .
CDR3aa: CAWSVGDNRAPEAFF
CDR3nt: TGTGCCTGGAGTGTAGGGGACAATCGAGCCCCTGAAGCTTTCTTT

d_gene: .
v_gene: TRBV6-6
j_gene: TRBJ1-1
abundance: once
CDR3aa: CASSYTGGTEAFF
CDR3nt: TGTGCCAGCAGTTACACCGGGGGCACTGAAGCTTTCTTT

d_gene: .
v_gene: TRBV7-4
j_gene: TRBJ2-3
abundance: .
CDR3aa: CASTKEKTTDTQYF
CDR3nt: TGTGCCAGCACCAAAGAGAAGACCACAGATACGCAGTATTTT

d_gene: .
v_gene: TRBV7-2
j_gene: TRBJ1-2
abundance: .
CDR3aa: CASSLDPGRGGYTF
CDR3nt: TGTGCCAGCAGCTTAGATCCAGGGAGAGGTGGCTACACCTTC

d_gene: .
v_gene: TRBV4-3
j_gene: TRBJ1-3
abundance: .
CDR3aa: CASSREGGGNSGNTIYF
CDR3nt: TGCGCCAGCAGCCGAGAAGGGGGGGGCAACTCTGGAAACACCATATATTTT

d_gene: .
v_gene: TRBV5-1
j_gene: TRBJ2-7
abundance: .
CDR3aa: CASSLVSGLEQYF
CDR3nt: TGCGCCAGCAGCTTGGTCTCGGGACTCGAGCAGTACTTC

d_gene: .
v_gene: TRBV4-1
j_gene: TRBJ2-7
abundance: .
CDR3aa: CASSQDLALPREQYF
CDR3nt: TGCGCCAGCAGCCAAGATCTGGCCCTCCCTAGGGAGCAGTACTTC

d_gene: TRBD2
v_gene: TRBV5-4
j_gene: TRBJ2-7
abundance: .
CDR3aa: CASSLVRTSGRYEQYF
CDR3nt: TGTGCCAGCAGCTTGGTGCGCACTAGCGGTCGCTACGAGCAGTACTTC

d_gene: TRBD1
v_gene: TRBV6-1
j_gene: TRBJ1-1
abundance: .
CDR3aa: CASSRQGGDTEAFF
CDR3nt: TGTGCCAGCAGTCGACAGGGGGGGGACACTGAAGCTTTCTTT

d_gene: .
v_gene: TRBV5-5
j_gene: TRBJ2-6
abundance: .
CDR3aa: CASSSRGPASPGANVLTF
CDR3nt: TGTGCCAGCAGCTCCCGTGGACCAGCTTCTCCTGGGGCCAACGTCCTGACTTTC

d_gene: .
v_gene: TRBV14
j_gene: TRBJ1-6
abundance: .
CDR3aa: CASSQSRVGNSPLHF
CDR3nt: TGTGCCAGCAGCCAAAGTAGAGTGGGGAATTCACCCCTCCACTTT

d_gene: .
v_gene: TRBV14
j_gene: TRBJ2-7
abundance: .
CDR3aa: CASSRQGIHHEQYF
CDR3nt: TGTGCCAGCAGCCGCCAGGGAATACACCACGAGCAGTACTTC

d_gene: .
v_gene: TRBV7-9
j_gene: TRBJ2-5
abundance: .
CDR3aa: CASSLGSETQYF
CDR3nt: TGTGCCAGCAGCTTAGGCTCGGAGACCCAGTACTTC

d_gene: TRBD1
v_gene: TRBV5-1
j_gene: TRBJ1-2
abundance: .
CDR3aa: CASSLEATGVNGYTF
CDR3nt: TGCGCCAGCAGCTTGGAGGCTACAGGGGTTAATGGCTACACCTTC

d_gene: .
v_gene: TRBV4-1
j_gene: TRBJ2-3
abundance: .
CDR3aa: CASSQEWPAPDTQYF
CDR3nt: TGCGCCAGCAGCCAAGAGTGGCCAGCACCAGATACGCAGTATTTT

d_gene: .
v_gene: TRBV11-3
j_gene: TRBJ2-3
abundance: .
CDR3aa: CASSEGTDTQYF
CDR3nt: TGTGCCAGCAGCGAGGGAACAGATACGCAGTATTTT

d_gene: .
v_gene: TRBV7-7
j_gene: TRBJ1-4
abundance: .
CDR3aa: CASSPPFRGNEKLFF
CDR3nt: TGTGCCAGCAGCCCCCCCTTCAGGGGTAATGAAAAACTGTTTTTT

d_gene: .
v_gene: TRBV6-6
j_gene: TRBJ1-6
abundance: once
CDR3aa: CATVRGQGGSPLHF
CDR3nt: TGTGCCACCGTTAGGGGCCAGGGCGGTTCACCCCTCCACTTT

d_gene: .
v_gene: TRBV2
j_gene: TRBJ2-7
abundance: few
CDR3aa: CASSGQGGSLIEQYF
CDR3nt: TGTGCCAGCAGTGGACAGGGAGGATCCTTAATCGAGCAGTACTTC

d_gene: .
v_gene: TRBV6-1
j_gene: TRBJ2-2
abundance: .
CDR3aa: CASRRDAANTGELFF
CDR3nt: TGTGCCAGCAGGCGGGACGCCGCGAACACCGGGGAGCTGTTTTTT

d_gene: .
v_gene: TRBV6-1
j_gene: TRBJ2-1
abundance: .
CDR3aa: CASSKGQWNEQFF
CDR3nt: TGTGCCAGCAGTAAAGGACAGTGGAATGAGCAGTTCTTC

d_gene: .
v_gene: TRBV2
j_gene: TRBJ2-1
abundance: once
CDR3aa: CASRGDSREQFF
CDR3nt: TGTGCCAGCAGGGGGGACTCACGGGAGCAGTTCTTC

d_gene: TRBD1
v_gene: TRBV5-5
j_gene: TRBJ2-6
abundance: .
CDR3aa: CASSLRQGSGANVLTF
CDR3nt: TGTGCCAGCAGCTTGAGACAGGGCTCTGGGGCCAACGTCCTGACTTTC

d_gene: .
v_gene: TRBV5-6
j_gene: TRBJ1-5
abundance: .
CDR3aa: CASRDQPQHF
CDR3nt: TGTGCCAGCAGGGATCAGCCCCAGCATTTT

d_gene: .
v_gene: TRBV29-1
j_gene: TRBJ1-2
abundance: once
CDR3aa: CSVGGRDGYTF
CDR3nt: TGCAGCGTTGGGGGCAGGGATGGCTACACCTTC

d_gene: TRBD1
v_gene: TRBV30
j_gene: TRBJ1-2
abundance: once
CDR3aa: CAWTQGVGYGYTF
CDR3nt: TGTGCCTGGACCCAGGGGGTTGGCTATGGCTACACCTTC